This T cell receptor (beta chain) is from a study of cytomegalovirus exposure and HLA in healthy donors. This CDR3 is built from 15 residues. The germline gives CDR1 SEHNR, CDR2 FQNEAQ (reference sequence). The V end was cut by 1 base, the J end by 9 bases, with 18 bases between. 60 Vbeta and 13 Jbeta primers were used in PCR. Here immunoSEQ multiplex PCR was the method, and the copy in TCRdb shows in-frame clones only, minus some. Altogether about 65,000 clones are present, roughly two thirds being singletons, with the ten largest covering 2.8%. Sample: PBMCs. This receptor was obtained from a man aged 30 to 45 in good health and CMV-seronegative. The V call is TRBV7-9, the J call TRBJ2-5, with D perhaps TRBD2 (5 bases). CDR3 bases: TGTGCCAGCAGCTTAGAATTGGGAGACCTCCGGGCCCAGTACTTC. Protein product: CASSLELGDLRAQYF.